This T cell receptor (beta chain) was obtained from a study of blood T cell repertoires in COVID-19. Study-wide context: From T cells, B-cell-depleted T cells, or PBMCs came the material, which was cDNA or gDNA.

V gave up 10 bases and J gave up 4 bases, with 16 bases separating them. CDR1 MNHEY and CDR2 SVGAGI come from the germline V gene. The CDR3 contains 13 residues. The count of this clone is one. Produced via immunoSEQ multiplex PCR; TCRdb's table is partial and in-frame only. This sample has about 220,000 clones, with roughly 80% found just once. The sequence was collected from a woman between 70 and 85 years old with acute or convalescent COVID-19. The sample comprised peripheral blood. V and J are TRBV6-5 and TRBJ1-2, with D possibly TRBD1 on 5 matching bases. CDR3 sequence (DNA): TGTGCCACCCTAGACGGGGGGGTCTATGGCTACACCTTC. Its translation is CATLDGGVYGYTF.